The 6 T cell receptor beta chains below were found in one sample sequenced in a study of blood T cell repertoires in COVID-19. Assay used: immunoSEQ multiplex PCR; TCRdb lists only in-frame clones, some missing. Of fewer than 300,000 clones in the sample, around 85% were seen once. Sequenced input: peripheral blood. Receptors originate from a human donor with COVID-19, enrolled during active disease. The donor label of this sample is uncertain.

The J gene is TRBJ2-3, the V gene TRBV27; no reliable D call. This CDR3 comprises 14 residues. V was clipped by 4 bases and J by 1 base, with 9 bases between them. Germline-derived CDR1 and CDR2 are MNHEY and SMNVEV (reference sequence). CDR3 in amino acids: CASSWSRGTDTQYF. CDR3 bases: TGTGCCAGCAGTTGGTCACGGGGCACAGATACGCAGTATTTT.

The chain couples TRBV10-3 to TRBJ1-1; tentative D call: TRBD1 (5 bases). The V end was cut by 1 base, the J end by 2 bases, with 11 bases between. This CDR3 is built from 15 residues. Germline CDR1 is ENHRY and CDR2 is SYGVKD. The CDR3 nucleotides are TGTGCCATCAGTGAGTACCAGGGTTTTAACACTGAAGCTTTCTTT. Translation gives CAISEYQGFNTEAFF.

This chain links TRBV30 with TRBJ1-4, with D perhaps matching TRBD1 (6 bases). The CDR3 spans 13 residues. The germline gives CDR1 GTSNPN, CDR2 SVGIG (reference sequence). The ends were cut back, 3 bases at V and 5 bases at J, with 10 bases in the middle. The CDR3 here is CAWRAQGNEKLFF. The CDR3 DNA reads as TGTGCCTGGAGGGCACAGGGCAATGAAAAACTGTTTTTT.

CDR3 protein: CASSLAATSGVFYEQYF. The DNA of the CDR3 is TGCGCCAGCAGCTTGGCCGCTACTAGCGGGGTCTTCTACGAGCAGTACTTC. J is TRBJ2-7 and V is TRBV5-1; 10 nucleotides match TRBD2. This CDR3 is built from 17 residues. V shed 0 bases, J shed 3 bases, and the junction held 9 bases outside the gene matches. Germline V gene lookup returns CDR1 SGHRS and CDR2 YFSETQ.

About this clone itself: Sequence at one end of the junction differs from germline and may be a read error. The J gene is TRBJ1-2, the V gene TRBV5-1; D gene ambiguous. This CDR3 has 13 residues. CDR1 SGHRS and CDR2 YFSETQ come from the germline V gene. CDR3 DNA: TGCGCCAGCAGCTTGGACGATAACAATGGCTACACCTTC. Its translation: CASSLDDNNGYTF.

V is TRBV9 and J is TRBJ2-1; possibly TRBD1 for D (5 bases). V was pared by 1 base and J by 9 bases, with 17 bases between. There are 15 residues in the CDR3. Germline V gene sequence: CDR1 SGDLS, CDR2 YYNGEE. The chain's CDR3 is CASSVQGALESEQFF. The CDR3 nucleotides read TGTGCCAGCAGCGTACAAGGGGCCCTGGAGAGTGAGCAGTTCTTC.